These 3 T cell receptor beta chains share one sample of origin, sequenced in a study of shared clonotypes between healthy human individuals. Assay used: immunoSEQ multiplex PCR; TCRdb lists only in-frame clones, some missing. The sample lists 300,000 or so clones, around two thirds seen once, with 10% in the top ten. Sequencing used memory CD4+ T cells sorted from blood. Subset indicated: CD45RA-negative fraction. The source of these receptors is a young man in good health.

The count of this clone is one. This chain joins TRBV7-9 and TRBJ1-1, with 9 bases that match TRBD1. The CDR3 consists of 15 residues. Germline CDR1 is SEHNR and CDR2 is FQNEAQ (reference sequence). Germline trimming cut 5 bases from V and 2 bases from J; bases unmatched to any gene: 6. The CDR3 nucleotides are TGTGCCAGCAGCGGATGGACAGGGGCTAACACTGAAGCTTTCTTT. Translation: CASSGWTGANTEAFF.

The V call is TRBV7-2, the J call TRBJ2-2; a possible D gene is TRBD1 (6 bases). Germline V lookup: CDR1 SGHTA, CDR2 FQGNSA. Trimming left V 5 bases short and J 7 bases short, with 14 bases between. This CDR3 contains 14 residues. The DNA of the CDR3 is TGTGCCAGCAGCCTCATACAGGGAGTCGGGGAGCTGTTTTTT. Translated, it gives CASSLIQGVGELFF.

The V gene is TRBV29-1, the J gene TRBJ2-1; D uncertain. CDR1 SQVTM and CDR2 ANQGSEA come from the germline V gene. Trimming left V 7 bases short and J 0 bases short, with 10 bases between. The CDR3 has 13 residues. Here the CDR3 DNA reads TGCAGCGCCAGGTTGAGCTCCTACAATGAGCAGTTCTTC. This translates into CSARLSSYNEQFF.